This is a list of T cell receptor beta chains from one sample in a study of PD-1 blockade in classical Hodgkin lymphoma. Profiled with immunoSEQ multiplex PCR; TCRdb holds only in-frame clones, not every one. The table records 25,000 to 35,000 clones, approximately 70% of them present only once. The specimen was peripheral blood mononuclear cells (PBMCs), collected before the second cycle of nivolumab. These receptors originate from a human donor with classical Hodgkin lymphoma. CDR3s include the opening cysteine and the closing phenylalanine or tryptophan. The order of the fields is J gene, clone size, V gene, D gene, CDR3 DNA, CDR3 protein. D genes are given only for firm matches. Size tells how often a clone was seen (once, few, many) or the class of an expanded clone, and some rows leave it out.

>TRBJ1-1|NA|TRBV2|NA
TGTGCCAGCAGTGAAACACAGTTGAACACTGAAGCTTTCTTT
CASSETQLNTEAFF
>TRBJ2-1|few|TRBV7-8|NA
TGTGCCAGCAGCCCCCCGGGCCCACGGCGGTATGGTGAGCAGTTCTTC
CASSPPGPRRYGEQFF
>TRBJ2-5|once|TRBV11-2|TRBD1
TGTGCCAGCAGGCACAGGGGAGAGACCCAGTACTTC
CASRHRGETQYF
>TRBJ2-2|NA|TRBV19|NA
TGTGCAGGAAGGGAACGAACCGGGGAGCTGTTTTTT
CAGRERTGELFF
>TRBJ2-6|NA|TRBV19|NA
TGTGCCAGTAGTATCGGGACGGGGTTGTCTGGGGCCAACGTCCTGACTTTC
CASSIGTGLSGANVLTF
>TRBJ1-1|medium-sized|TRBV7-9|NA
TGTGCCAGCAGCCCATTCGGGCTTAAGAACACTGAAGCTTTCTTT
CASSPFGLKNTEAFF
>TRBJ1-2|NA|TRBV7-2|NA
TGTGCCAGCAGCACACAGCTGTATGGCTACACCTTC
CASSTQLYGYTF
>TRBJ1-5|NA|TRBV28|NA
TGTGCCAGCAGTTTTGTGGCAGAGCCTTATCAGCCCCAGCATTTT
CASSFVAEPYQPQHF
>TRBJ2-5|NA|TRBV9|NA
TGTGCCAGCAGCGATGGGGTTGGAGGGGGGGAGACCCAGTACTTC
CASSDGVGGGETQYF
>TRBJ2-1|NA|TRBV29-1|NA
TGCAGCGTTGAGTGGCAGGGCCCGAGGTTCTTC
CSVEWQGPRFF
>TRBJ2-5|once|TRBV7-8|TRBD2
TGTGCCAGCAGCTTAGCGGGAGGGATCCAAGAGACCCAGTACTTC
CASSLAGGIQETQYF